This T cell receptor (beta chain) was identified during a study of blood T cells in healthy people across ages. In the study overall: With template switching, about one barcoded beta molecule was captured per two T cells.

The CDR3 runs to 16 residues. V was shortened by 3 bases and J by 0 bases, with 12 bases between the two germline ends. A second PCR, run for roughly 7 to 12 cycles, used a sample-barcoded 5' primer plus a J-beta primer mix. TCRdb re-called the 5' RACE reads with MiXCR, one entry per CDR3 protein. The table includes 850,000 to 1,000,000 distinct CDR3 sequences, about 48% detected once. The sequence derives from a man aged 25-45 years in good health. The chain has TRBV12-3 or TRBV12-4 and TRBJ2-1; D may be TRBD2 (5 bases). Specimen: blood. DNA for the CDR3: TGTGCCAGCAGTTTTCAGCGGCCGAGCTCCTACAATGAGCAGTTCTTC. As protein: CASSFQRPSSYNEQFF.